The present TCR beta chain was sequenced within a study of neurological immune-mediated disorders. Study summary: About 90% of the roughly 34 multiple sclerosis patients had relapsing-remitting disease; 3 had secondary progressive.

TCRdb re-called the 5' RACE reads through MiXCR, storing one row per CDR3 protein. The table lists 40,000 or so distinct CDR3 sequences, more than 2% of them singletons. V was shortened by 10 bases and J by 5 bases, with 26 bases between the two germline ends. Germline lookup yields CDR1 SEHNR and CDR2 FQNEAQ (reference sequence). The CDR3 totals 16 residues. This clonotype came up many times. The material sequenced was PBMCs. The receptor was derived from a man in his thirties or forties with multiple sclerosis. The J gene is TRBJ2-5, the V gene TRBV7-9; no clear D gene. CDR3 bases: TGTGCCATACTTAAATCCCTCTTCGACGCCCCGGAGACCCAGTACTTC. Encoded protein: CAILKSLFDAPETQYF.